Shown below are 2 T cell receptor beta chains from a single sample sequenced in a study of blood T cell repertoires in COVID-19. Generated by immunoSEQ multiplex PCR, the TCRdb table keeps only in-frame clones and is missing some. The sample consists of hundreds of thousands of clones, around 87% of them appearing once. Material for sequencing was PBMCs or T cells enriched from blood (not recorded which). The receptors derive from a woman aged 45-65 years who had recovered from COVID-19.

This chain joins TRBV6-5 and TRBJ1-1; unclear D gene. V lost 3 bases, J lost 7 bases, and 15 bases lay in between. There are 14 residues in the CDR3. Germline V gene data show CDR1 as MNHEY and CDR2 as SVGAGI. This CDR3 is CASSYRVGSNEAFF. The CDR3 DNA reads TGTGCCAGCAGTTATAGGGTCGGGAGTAATGAAGCTTTCTTT.

The chain employs TRBV28 and TRBJ2-7; tentative D call: TRBD2 (5 bases). V gave up 4 bases and J gave up 2 bases, with 6 bases separating them. The CDR3 is made up of 12 amino acids. Germline CDR1 is MDHEN and CDR2 is SYDVKM. The CDR3 is CASSSGTYEQYF. Written as DNA, the CDR3 is TGTGCCAGCAGTTCGGGGACCTACGAGCAGTACTTC.